The rows below give T cell receptor beta chains drawn from one sample of a study of cytotoxic CD8 clonotypes in ibrutinib-treated CLL. TCRdb's table, derived via immunoSEQ multiplex PCR, lists solely in-frame clones and lacks some. The table includes some 12,000 clones, 55% to 65% detected once. This specimen was PBMCs, taken before ibrutinib treatment. The origin of the receptors is a human donor with chronic lymphocytic leukemia. CDR3s include the opening cysteine and the closing phenylalanine or tryptophan. The order of the fields is J gene, D gene, clone size, V gene, CDR3 DNA, CDR3 protein. A D gene is named only where the DNA matches it firmly. Only part of the rows carry a size: once, few, many, or a class if the clone is expanded.

J gene: TRBJ2-7; D gene: TRBD2; clone size: .; V gene: TRBV5-4; CDR3 DNA: TGTGCCAGCAGCTTGGAATCTAGCGGGGGTTTGGGTTACGAGCAGTACTTC; CDR3 protein: CASSLESSGGLGYEQYF
J gene: TRBJ2-1; D gene: TRBD2; clone size: .; V gene: TRBV28; CDR3 DNA: TGTGCCAGCAGTTTTGCACTAGCGGTCTACAATGAGCAGTTCTTC; CDR3 protein: CASSFALAVYNEQFF
J gene: TRBJ2-7; D gene: .; clone size: few; V gene: TRBV2; CDR3 DNA: TGTGCCAGCAGTGCTTTGGGTCCCGAGCAGTACTTC; CDR3 protein: CASSALGPEQYF
J gene: TRBJ1-4; D gene: .; clone size: .; V gene: TRBV15; CDR3 DNA: TGTGCCACCAGCATTAGAGTCGCAACTAATGAAAAACTGTTTTTT; CDR3 protein: CATSIRVATNEKLFF
J gene: TRBJ1-6; D gene: TRBD1; clone size: few; V gene: TRBV6-5; CDR3 DNA: TGTGCCAGCAGTTCCGGACAGGGAAGCGCACCCCTCCACTTT; CDR3 protein: CASSSGQGSAPLHF
J gene: TRBJ1-1; D gene: .; clone size: .; V gene: TRBV5-1; CDR3 DNA: TGCGCCAGCAGCGACCGGGACCGCAGGCGGGACACTGAAGCTTTCTTT; CDR3 protein: CASSDRDRRRDTEAFF
J gene: TRBJ1-5; D gene: .; clone size: .; V gene: TRBV5-1; CDR3 DNA: TGCGCCAGCAGCTTGGGAGGGTACAGCAATCAGCCCCAGCATTTT; CDR3 protein: CASSLGGYSNQPQHF
J gene: TRBJ1-1; D gene: .; clone size: .; V gene: TRBV11-3; CDR3 DNA: TGTGCCAGCAGCTTGACAGTGGACACTGAAGCTTTCTTT; CDR3 protein: CASSLTVDTEAFF
J gene: TRBJ1-1; D gene: .; clone size: few; V gene: TRBV11-3; CDR3 DNA: TGTGCCAGCAGCCTCGGGGGGAACACTGAAGCTTTCTTT; CDR3 protein: CASSLGGNTEAFF
J gene: TRBJ2-3; D gene: .; clone size: .; V gene: TRBV15; CDR3 DNA: TGTGCCACCAGCGGGCACAGAGGAGGGCGGGGGCCTAGCACAGATACGCAGTATTTT; CDR3 protein: CATSGHRGGRGPSTDTQYF
J gene: TRBJ2-7; D gene: .; clone size: .; V gene: TRBV5-6; CDR3 DNA: TGTGCCAGCAGCCCGCTCAACAGGGAGTACGAGCAGTACTTC; CDR3 protein: CASSPLNREYEQYF
J gene: TRBJ2-1; D gene: TRBD2; clone size: .; V gene: TRBV29-1; CDR3 DNA: TGCAGCGTCGTAACGGGGGGACTATACAATGAGCAGTTCTTC; CDR3 protein: CSVVTGGLYNEQFF
J gene: TRBJ2-5; D gene: TRBD2; clone size: .; V gene: TRBV13; CDR3 DNA: TGTGCCAGCAGCTTAGGACTAGCGGTGGGGGAGACCCAGTACTTC; CDR3 protein: CASSLGLAVGETQYF